The entry below gives a single T cell receptor beta chain sequence along with its context. The antigen it binds to is not known. Per-base quality was not reported, and no clone a single base away is much larger than it. The cohort consisted of approximately 690 healthy bone marrow donors. All cohort members were sampled while nominally healthy, although unrecorded immune exposures were likely present. The donor was CMV seropositive and belonged to the group of around 300 seropositive cohort members. Each donor provided a peripheral blood sample, and peripheral blood mononuclear cells were used for TCR beta sequencing. The Qiagen DNeasy Blood Extraction Kit was used to extract genomic DNA from the blood cell samples. The data stem from a study of cytomegalovirus exposure and HLA in healthy donors (dated by TCRdb to 2016 to 2017). Broadly, across the study: An earlier analysis of some 600 of the donors reported 276 Gb of sequence data and 90 million to 120 million unique TCR beta sequences obtained from approximately 180 million T cells. An early release that covered roughly 600 HLA-typed donors contained around 300 gigabases of sequencing data and tens of millions of unique TCR sequences. Of the 300 to 500 genotyped donors, approximately 80% were placed in the genetic ancestry cluster associated with self-reported Caucasian donors. The study aimed to test whether signatures of past pathogen exposure could be identified by cataloging public T cell receptors. The T cell repertoires of 550 to 850 subjects were profiled by immunosequencing and related to cytomegalovirus serostatus. A separate validation cohort of approximately 120 different subjects was used in addition to the approximately 700-subject first cohort. High-throughput TCR immunosequencing, statistical association of individual TCRs with disease status, and machine learning were combined to predict cytomegalovirus infection status. A later analysis re-analyzed previously published TCR beta repertoires from roughly 600 donors and added high-resolution HLA genotyping to study TCR occurrence patterns. The later analysis used no new phenotypic data to find candidate immune exposures, relying instead on TCR beta sequences and their occurrence across donors. To decide whether each TCR beta V gene segment behaved as functional or pseudogenic, an earlier analysis of some 570 of the donors relied on high-throughput TCR beta sequencing. Alongside the repertoire data, information on donor age, sex, ethnicity and CMV serostatus was compiled. Genome-wide SNP genotypes for about three fifths of the roughly 670 donors were used in a later genetic analysis, which treated that subset as a discovery cohort. All discovery cohort repertoires had been generated on a single sequencing platform. HLA typing covered class I and class II loci at four-digit resolution. The number of donors typed differed by locus, with roughly 629-640 for A, B, C, DRB1 and DQB1, approximately 500 for DQA1, over 600 for DPA1, and about 450 for DPB1. Because of strong linkage in the cohort, roughly five DR-DQ haplotypes were treated as single units for association and clustering. Among around 400 genotyped donors of the cohort, an average of 235,054 unique TCR beta nucleotide sequences were sequenced per donor, roughly 20% of them non-productive. Summary of the overall study and its limitations: In vitro tests confirmed that a few of the cytomegalovirus-associated TCR beta chains recognize cytomegalovirus antigens. Specific HLA alleles were associated with 18,000 or so TCR beta sequences at a false discovery rate of 0.05 in a later analysis. The earlier analysis of a few hundred of the donors excluded approximately 17 rarely observed V segments, including chromosome 9 orphons, because counts were too low. A later analysis found that most CMV-associated TCR beta chains appeared HLA-restricted, with HLA associations seemingly driven largely by CMV exposure. A total of fewer than 200 TCR beta chains were listed by the study as associated with cytomegalovirus. The authors suggested that the approach could potentially be generalized to other disease states and immunological phenotypes. Some IMGT-functional V segments, including TRBV6-2 and TRBV6-3, could not be told apart with the 87-base-pair reads, so those segments were excluded. The classifier was reported to diagnose cytomegalovirus status with high specificity and sensitivity in both the original and validation cohorts. This cohort had only TCR beta chains sequenced, and the lack of alpha or paired-chain data limited which features could be detected. According to a later analysis, TCR association rates differed among HLA loci, with DRB1 alleles showing the most associated TCRs and HLA-C alleles showing the fewest. According to a later genetic analysis, donors in an Asian-associated ancestry cluster had fewer N-insertions in productive TCRs than the approximately 610-donor mean. Assigning TCR associations to individual alleles was difficult when HLA alleles, especially DR and DQ, strongly co-occurred. A further reported finding was that TCR beta sequences accurately predicted the HLA-A and HLA-B alleles for most subjects in the first cohort. For the cohort, immune exposure information was limited to CMV serostatus. Sequencing depth was assumed to be roughly uniform across donors in the presence/absence analyses, though that assumption may not hold. Because some donors lacked HLA typing at each locus, the association tests relied only on the typed subset. A later analysis found that HLA-associated TCR beta chains were more clonally expanded and had lower generation probabilities than equally common non-associated chains. Across donors, most TCR sequences were observed very rarely, whereas some public TCRs were present in many individuals. A cluster of highly shared sequence variants was judged likely to represent a technical artifact of the sequencing pipeline. In a later analysis, several top co-occurrence clusters were reported to appear linked to parvovirus B19, influenza, CMV and Epstein-Barr virus. Linkage disequilibrium might explain the correlated functional status among segregating V segments, but an unknown experimental factor could not be ruled out. A later genetic analysis associated a missense DCLRE1C variant with V-gene and J-gene trimming of TCR beta chains, and an independent cohort replicated the association. An earlier analysis of several hundred of the donors showed that most TCR beta V segments appeared in productive rearrangements either about 90% or about 30% of the time, which broadly matched IMGT annotations.

Library generation was performed with the immunoSEQ multiplex PCR assay. For the multiplex PCR, a mixture combining 60 forward primers for TCR Vbeta segments and 13 reverse primers for TCR Jbeta segments was used. The CDR3 region of rearranged TCR beta genes was amplified from genomic DNA by a multiplex PCR assay. The Illumina HiSeq System was used to sequence the amplified TCR beta libraries as 87-base-pair reads. As for the original processing: A later analysis tallied 70 million to 100 million unique TCR beta chains across the 666 repertoires, and some 10 million of those chains were shared by two or more donors. To remove PCR and sequencing errors, raw reads were error-corrected and collapsed into unique sequences using a nearest-neighbor algorithm that merged closely related sequences. CDR3 sequences were aligned to IMGT reference sequences to assign V, D and J gene segments. For a sequence to be retained, at least a six-nucleotide match to both a V gene segment and a J gene segment was required. Rearrangements were called productive when the CDR3 lacked stop codons and stayed in frame with V and J; all others were non-productive. Following IMGT convention, CDR3 was defined as the stretch from the second conserved V-encoded cysteine to the conserved J-encoded phenylalanine. The earlier analysis of some 550 of the donors excluded any sequence lacking an unambiguous match to a single V gene segment. In an earlier analysis of several hundred of the donors, V segments were called functional above 56.7% productive rearrangements and were called segregating when the between-donor standard deviation exceeded 5%. A statistical classification framework was developed to diagnose cytomegalovirus status using the catalog of TCR beta chain sequences. V and J gene assignment, in a later analysis, came from comparing TCR nucleotide sequences with IMGT/GENE-DB human TR gene sequences. Using the TCRdist pipeline, a later analysis assigned CDR3 sequences along with most-parsimonious VDJ recombination scenarios. A later analysis defined each TCR beta chain by its CDR3 amino acid sequence plus V-gene family, and excluded reads lacking a unique V-gene family. To address suspected cross-contamination and a sequencing artifact, a later analysis removed under 600 highly shared, low-generation-probability nucleotide sequences. For each public chain, a later analysis derived a clonal expansion index from normalized ranks of inferred template counts within each repertoire. In a later analysis, generation probabilities were computed with a VDJ recombination model fitted to out-of-frame rearrangements, and the resulting probabilities were checked against IGoR. Hypergeometric tests were used in a later analysis to score TCR-TCR, TCR-HLA and TCR-CMV co-occurrence, with a repertoire-size bias correction applied to the TCR pairs. In a later analysis, false discovery rates were estimated by permuting HLA or CMV assignments 20 times. In a later analysis, co-occurring TCRs were grouped with DBSCAN, and TCRdist sequence similarity was added when clustering was performed within HLA-allele-positive subsets. Repertoires with fewer than 30,000 or more than 120,000 public chains were left out of co-occurrence clustering, as were roughly five repertoires with anomalous nucleotide sharing. In its TCRdb copy, this immuneACCESS table keeps in-frame sequences only and misses some clones. Where compared with another copy, unresolved V genes explain less than half of these, and the others have no known cause. V and J calls and clone size are as listed in that table; D and trimming were resolved from the DNA. This sample has approximately 110,000 clones in its table, and around 80% of those were observed once. Of the sample, less than 15% falls within the top ten clones.

Relative to germline, V is missing 0 bases and J is missing 9 bases, with 5 bases of the junction outside any gene match. From its cysteine to its phenylalanine, the CDR3 spans 14 amino acids. Left in the record is the CDR3 DNA by itself, 42 bases read in frame from the first base. Looking up the germline V gene yields CDR1 SGHDT and CDR2 YYEEEE. The receptor was derived from a woman aged 60-75 years in good health and CMV-seropositive. The sequenced sample was PBMCs. The rearrangement combines TRBV5-6 with TRBJ2-1, with TRBD1 identical over 8 junction bases. DNA sequence: TGTGCCAGCAGCTTGGACAGGGGGTCCGGTGAGCAGTTCTTC. This sequence encodes CASSLDRGSGEQFF. Full variable domain (CDR3 extended with the reference TRBV5-6 and TRBJ2-1 proteins): DAGVTQSPTHLIKTRGQQVTLRCSPKSGHDTVSWYQQALGQGPQFIFQYYEEEERQRGNFPDRFSGHQFPNYSSELNVNALLLGDSALYLCASSLDRGSGEQFFGPGTRLTVL.